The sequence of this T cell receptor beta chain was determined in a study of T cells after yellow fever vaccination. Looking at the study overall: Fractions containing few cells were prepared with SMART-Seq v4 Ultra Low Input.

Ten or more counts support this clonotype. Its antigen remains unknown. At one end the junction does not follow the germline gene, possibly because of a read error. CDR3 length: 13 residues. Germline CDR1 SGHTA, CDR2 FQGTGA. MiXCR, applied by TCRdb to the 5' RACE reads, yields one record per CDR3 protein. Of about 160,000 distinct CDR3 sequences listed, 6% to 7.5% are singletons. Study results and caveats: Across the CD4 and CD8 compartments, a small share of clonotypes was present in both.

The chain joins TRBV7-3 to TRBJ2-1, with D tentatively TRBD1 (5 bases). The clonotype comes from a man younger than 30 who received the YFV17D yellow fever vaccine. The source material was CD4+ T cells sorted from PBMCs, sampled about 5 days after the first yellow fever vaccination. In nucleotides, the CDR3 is TGTGCCAGCAGCCTAACGACAGACAATGAGCAGTTCTTC. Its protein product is CASSLTTDNEQFF.